These 17 T cell receptor beta chains share one sample of origin, sequenced in a study of OX40 agonist ivuxolimab in advanced cancers. TCRdb keeps only in-frame clones here, not all; method: immunoSEQ multiplex PCR. The profile shows roughly 120,000 clones, around 92% of them singletons. This specimen consisted of CD4+ or CD8+ T cells sorted from blood, obtained in a trial of the OX40 agonist ivuxolimab. Receptor source: an adult with an advanced solid tumor such as melanoma, head and neck, liver or kidney cancer.

This chain links TRBV14 with TRBJ2-7; D is uncertain. V was shortened by 0 bases and J by 4 bases, with 7 bases between the two germline ends. Germline CDR1 is SGHDN and CDR2 is FVKESK. The CDR3 totals 13 residues. This chain's CDR3 is CASSQDSWYEQYF. The CDR3 DNA sequence: TGTGCCAGCAGCCAAGATAGCTGGTACGAGCAGTACTTC.

This chain joins TRBV7-3 and TRBJ2-5; 11 nucleotides agree with TRBD2. The germline V gene encodes CDR1 SGHTA and CDR2 FQGTGA. V shed 0 bases, J shed 5 bases, and the junction held 5 bases outside the gene matches. The CDR3 runs 16 residues. The CDR3 protein is CASSLTGLAGGETQYF. In DNA form, the CDR3 reads TGTGCCAGCAGCTTAACCGGACTAGCGGGCGGTGAGACCCAGTACTTC.

As concerns this clone: Other DNA sequences of this sample code for an identical CDR3. The chain links TRBV28 to TRBJ2-7; D not certain. Germline V gene sequence: CDR1 MDHEN, CDR2 SYDVKM. The V end was cut by 1 base, the J end by 3 bases, with 4 bases between. The CDR3 is 12 amino acids. CDR3 nucleotide sequence: TGTGCCAGCAGTTTATCCAGCTACGAGCAGTACTTC. Translating it yields CASSLSSYEQYF.

V gene TRBV6-5 combines with J gene TRBJ1-1; 7 bases agree with TRBD1. This CDR3 spans 15 amino acids. Germline-derived CDR1 and CDR2 are MNHEY and SVGAGI. Trimming at V came to 6 bases and at J to 1 base, leaving 8 bases not matched to a gene. In DNA, the CDR3 is TGTGCCAGCAGCCCCCTTACAGGGGAGAACACTGAAGCTTTCTTT. It codes for CASSPLTGENTEAFF.

The chain joins TRBV5-6 to TRBJ1-6; no clear D. The CDR3 runs 13 residues. Germline CDR1 SGHDT, CDR2 YYEEEE. Trimming cost V 1 base and J 10 bases, with 9 bases left between them. The CDR3 here is CASSLRLGSPLHF. Here the CDR3 DNA reads TGTGCCAGCAGCTTGAGGCTGGGATCACCCCTCCACTTT.

This chain connects TRBV2 to TRBJ1-6; tentatively, D is TRBD1 (6 bases). Germline V gene data show CDR1 as SNHLY and CDR2 as FYNNEI. The CDR3 sequence is 13 residues long. V was trimmed by 4 bases and J by 8 bases, leaving 9 bases between them. CDR3 nucleotide sequence: TGTGCCAGCAGTGTAAAGGGGGATTCACCCCTCCACTTT. It yields the protein CASSVKGDSPLHF.

This clone was detected only a few times. The J gene is TRBJ2-1, the V gene TRBV19; 9 nucleotides agree with TRBD2. This CDR3 has 16 amino acids. V was clipped by 3 bases and J by 4 bases; unmatched bases: 7. The germline V gene encodes CDR1 LNHDA and CDR2 SQIVND (reference sequence). CDR3 protein: CASSILAGTLYNEQFF. CDR3 nucleotide sequence: TGTGCCAGTAGTATTCTAGCGGGGACCTTATACAATGAGCAGTTCTTC.

The chain uses TRBV28 and TRBJ2-2, with D possibly called TRBD1 or TRBD2 (5 bases each). In germline, CDR1 is MDHEN, CDR2 SYDVKM. There are 13 residues in the CDR3. The V end lost 10 bases, the J end lost 1 base, and 10 bases lay between the germline ends. CDR3 protein: CATWGWNTGELFF. For the CDR3, the DNA is TGTGCCACCTGGGGGTGGAACACCGGGGAGCTGTTTTTT.

The chain is built from TRBV9 and TRBJ1-2, with 9 bases lining up with TRBD1. The CDR3 loop spans 15 amino acids. The V segment lost 3 bases and the J segment 8 bases; nucleotides outside the gene matches: 11. CDR1 and CDR2 from the germline V gene are SGDLS and YYNGEE. This chain's CDR3 is CASSAHVGQGIGYTF. In DNA, the CDR3 is TGTGCCAGCAGCGCCCATGTAGGACAGGGGATAGGCTACACCTTC.

V gene TRBV5-1 combines with J gene TRBJ1-1, with unresolved D. From germline, CDR1 is SGHRS and CDR2 YFSETQ. There are 13 residues in the CDR3. Trimming shortened V by 0 bases and J by 1 base, and 4 bases separated the two germline ends. The CDR3 protein is CASSLDPNTEAFF. CDR3 sequence (DNA): TGCGCCAGCAGCTTGGACCCGAACACTGAAGCTTTCTTT.

J is TRBJ2-6 and V is TRBV29-1, with D hard to call. The germline V gene has CDR1 SQVTM and CDR2 ANQGSEA. CDR3 length: 16 residues. The V end lost 1 base, the J end lost 4 bases, and 14 bases lay between the germline ends. This chain's CDR3 is CSVEVPIPHGANVLTF. CDR3 in DNA: TGCAGCGTTGAAGTCCCGATACCGCACGGGGCCAACGTCCTGACTTTC.

The chain carries TRBV28 and TRBJ1-1; 8 positions agree with TRBD1. The CDR3 is made up of 17 amino acids. The V gene's germline CDR1 is MDHEN and CDR2 SYDVKM. Trimming removed 4 bases from V and 0 bases from J; junction bases left unmatched: 10. The CDR3 DNA sequence: TGTGCCAGCAGTTACCTCGGACAGGGTGCGATGAACACTGAAGCTTTCTTT. It encodes CASSYLGQGAMNTEAFF.

This chain connects TRBV7-3 to TRBJ2-2; TRBD2 aligns across 11 bases. The CDR3 contains 16 residues. Germline-derived CDR1 and CDR2 are SGHTA and FQGTGA. V gave up 3 bases and J gave up 4 bases; unmatched junction bases: 4. DNA for the CDR3: TGTGCCAGCAGCTTTAGCGGGAGGGCGACCACCGGGGAGCTGTTTTTT. Amino acid sequence: CASSFSGRATTGELFF.

The chain couples TRBV5-1 to TRBJ1-5; D remains ambiguous. The CDR3 consists of 15 residues. Germline V gene lookup returns CDR1 SGHRS and CDR2 YFSETQ. V was trimmed by 0 bases and J by 7 bases, leaving 14 bases between them. The CDR3 nucleotides are TGCGCCAGCAGCTTGGTAGGCAGTCCAGGACAGCCCCAGCATTTT. It specifies CASSLVGSPGQPQHF.

V is TRBV2 and J is TRBJ1-2; unclear D gene. V shed 2 bases and J shed 3 bases, with 7 bases lying between them. The CDR3 covers 13 residues. The germline CDR1 and CDR2 sequences are SNHLY and FYNNEI. As DNA, the CDR3 is TGTGCCAGCAGTGAACAGATTTACTATGGCTACACCTTC. Amino acids: CASSEQIYYGYTF.

The V gene is TRBV19, the J gene TRBJ1-5; the D is unclear. CDR3 size: 13 residues. Trimming removed 10 bases from V and 3 bases from J, with 13 bases in between. CDR1 and CDR2 (germline): LNHDA, SQIVND (reference sequence). CDR3 sequence (DNA): TGTGCCACATCCACAGCATTCAATCAGCCCCAGCATTTT. It codes for CATSTAFNQPQHF.

The chain uses TRBV19 and TRBJ2-1, with D maybe TRBD1 (6 bases). This CDR3 comprises 15 residues. CDR1 LNHDA and CDR2 SQIVND come from the germline V gene (reference sequence). Between the trimmed V and J ends, which lost 5 bases and 4 bases, there was a span of 15 bases. CDR3 bases: TGTGCCAGTAGTGCCCCCAGGGGAAGGTACAATGAGCAGTTCTTC. Translating gives CASSAPRGRYNEQFF.